The 5 T cell receptor beta chains listed next were all sequenced from one sample in a study of identical twins. Via MiXCR, TCRdb re-called the 5' RACE reads, giving one row per CDR3 protein. The sample has about 720,000 distinct CDR3 sequences, around a sixth seen once. Separately, the same data were catalogued under a study of T cells expressing NK-cell markers.

Sample: PBMCs. Every receptor here comes from a woman younger than 30 in good health.

CDR3 sequence reads: CASSPNLRTANYGYTF. CDR3 coding DNA: TGTGCCAGCAGTCCGAACCTTCGGACAGCCAACTATGGCTACACCTTC. The chain links TRBV6-1 to TRBJ1-2, with D possibly being TRBD1 (6 bases). V lost 5 bases and J 2 bases, leaving 18 bases between the germline ends. The CDR3 runs to 16 residues. Looked up from germline, CDR1 is MNHNS and CDR2 is SASEGT.

This clonotype occurred a few times. J is TRBJ2-3 and V is TRBV27; D unclear. This CDR3 has 13 residues. The germline gives CDR1 MNHEY, CDR2 SMNVEV (reference sequence). Trimming removed 5 bases at V and 5 bases at J, with 11 bases between. CDR3 amino acids: CASSPIPGDTQYF. CDR3 sequence (DNA): TGTGCCAGCAGTCCCATCCCTGGAGATACGCAGTATTTT.

This clonotype was counted between two and nine times. The chain is built from TRBV20-1 and TRBJ2-7; possibly TRBD1 or TRBD2 for D (5 bases each). CDR3 length: 12 residues. Germline loops: CDR1 DFQATT, CDR2 SNEGSKA (reference sequence). Deletions cut 0 bases from V and 6 bases from J, with 9 bases between. The CDR3 DNA sequence: TGCAGTGCTAGAGATCGGGGCTCCGAGCAGTACTTC. Its protein is CSARDRGSEQYF.

The chain joins TRBV25-1 to TRBJ2-1; D is perhaps TRBD1 or TRBD2 (6 bases each). The CDR3 contains 12 residues. The germline V and J ends were trimmed by 3 bases and 9 bases, with 9 bases remaining between them. Germline CDR1 and CDR2: MGHDK and SYGVNS. The CDR3 region has the DNA TGTGCCAGCAGTGATCCGGGGGCTGAGCAGTTCTTC. Its protein is CASSDPGAEQFF. Drawing the rest from reference TRBV25-1 and TRBJ2-1, the complete variable domain is EADIYQTPRYLVIGTGKKITLECSQTMGHDKMYWYQQDPGMELHLIHYSYGVNSTEKGDLSSESTVSRIRTEHFPLTLESARPSHTSQYLCASSDPGAEQFFGPGTRLTVL.

The chain combines TRBV29-1 with TRBJ2-3; TRBD2 agrees at 9 bases. The V gene end was trimmed by 1 base and the J gene end by 3 bases; junction bases not matched to a gene: 8. The CDR3 contains 16 residues. Germline CDR1 reads SQVTM; CDR2 reads ANQGSEA. This chain's CDR3 is CSVEVAGSGGTDTQYF. In DNA form, the CDR3 reads TGCAGCGTTGAAGTGGCAGGTAGCGGGGGAACAGATACGCAGTATTTT.